This is a list of T cell receptor beta chains from one sample in a study of T cell changes during pregnancy in multiple sclerosis. Repertoires were generated with immunoSEQ multiplex PCR, while TCRdb's copy carries only in-frame clones and drops some. This table has about 68,000 clones, over 75% appearing once. Sequenced here: peripheral blood, sampled in the third trimester of pregnancy. Receptors were obtained from a female donor with multiple sclerosis, enrolled in a pregnancy study. CDR3s include the opening cysteine and the closing phenylalanine or tryptophan. A D gene is named only where the DNA matches it firmly. Not all rows give a size; the values are once, few, many and, for expanded clones, a class.

J: TRBJ2-7; V: TRBV27; size: NA; D: NA; DNA: TGTGCCAGCAGGGGAGCATCCTACGAGCAGTACTTC; CDR3: CASRGASYEQYF
J: TRBJ1-2; V: TRBV11-2; size: NA; D: NA; DNA: TGTGCCAGCAGCTTAGGAGACAGCCTCTATGGCTACACCTTC; CDR3: CASSLGDSLYGYTF
J: TRBJ2-1; V: TRBV2; size: NA; D: TRBD1; DNA: TGTGCCAGCACCGAGGGACAGGGCCTGTCGTACAATGAGCAGTTCTTC; CDR3: CASTEGQGLSYNEQFF
J: TRBJ2-7; V: TRBV27; size: NA; D: TRBD1; DNA: TGTGCCAGCAGTTTACGGACAGGGGACGAGCAGTACTTC; CDR3: CASSLRTGDEQYF
J: TRBJ2-7; V: TRBV19; size: NA; D: TRBD1; DNA: TGTGCCAGTAGCCGGACAGGGGGAAACTACGAGCAGTACTTC; CDR3: CASSRTGGNYEQYF
J: TRBJ1-2; V: TRBV10-3; size: NA; D: TRBD1; DNA: TGTGCCATCAGTCTGACAGGGATTAACTATGGCTACACCTTC; CDR3: CAISLTGINYGYTF
J: TRBJ1-1; V: TRBV5-6; size: NA; D: NA; DNA: TGTGCCAGCAGCTTCCAGGGGTATTACAGAACTGAAGCTTTCTTT; CDR3: CASSFQGYYRTEAFF
J: TRBJ2-2; V: TRBV27; size: NA; D: TRBD2; DNA: TGTGCCAGCAGGCGGACTAGCGGGGGGGAGCTGTTTTTT; CDR3: CASRRTSGGELFF
J: TRBJ1-2; V: TRBV27; size: NA; D: NA; DNA: TGTGCCAGCAGTTTAAGCGGGTTGGGGTATGGCTACACCTTC; CDR3: CASSLSGLGYGYTF
J: TRBJ2-3; V: TRBV11-2; size: NA; D: NA; DNA: TGTGCCAGCAGCTTTTCTGTGGCGGAAGCAGATACGCAGTATTTT; CDR3: CASSFSVAEADTQYF
J: TRBJ2-7; V: TRBV5-1; size: NA; D: NA; DNA: TGCGCCAGCAGCCCCAGGGCAACCCCCCCGGGGGACGAGCAGTACTTC; CDR3: CASSPRATPPGDEQYF
J: TRBJ1-1; V: TRBV10-2; size: NA; D: NA; DNA: TGCGCCAGCAGGTGGGCAGGGAACACTGAAGCTTTCTTT; CDR3: CASRWAGNTEAFF
J: TRBJ2-7; V: TRBV27; size: NA; D: TRBD2; DNA: TGTGCCAGCAGTGCCCTGGGAGGGACCCAAGTACTATACGAGCAGTACTTC; CDR3: CASSALGGTQVLYEQYF
J: TRBJ2-3; V: TRBV2; size: once; D: TRBD2; DNA: TGTGCCAGCAGTGAAGGGCGGGGGTCTAGCACAGATACGCAGTATTTT; CDR3: CASSEGRGSSTDTQYF
J: TRBJ2-5; V: TRBV2; size: NA; D: NA; DNA: TGTGCCAGCAGTGTGGGGGGGCAGGGAGAGACCCAGTACTTC; CDR3: CASSVGGQGETQYF
J: TRBJ2-7; V: TRBV4-1; size: NA; D: NA; DNA: TGCGCCAGCAGCCACCCGCTAGACGCCTACGAGCAGTACTTC; CDR3: CASSHPLDAYEQYF
J: TRBJ1-3; V: TRBV30; size: once; D: NA; DNA: TGTGCCTGGATAGCCCCAGGGACTGGAAACACCATATATTTT; CDR3: CAWIAPGTGNTIYF
J: TRBJ2-3; V: TRBV6-6; size: NA; D: NA; DNA: TGTGCCAGCAGTTCGAGCGGTCTCATTACAGATACGCAGTATTTT; CDR3: CASSSSGLITDTQYF
J: TRBJ1-2; V: TRBV27; size: NA; D: NA; DNA: TGTGCCAGCAGTTCTGTGGGGACTTCCGGGACGGAGTATGGCTACACCTTC; CDR3: CASSSVGTSGTEYGYTF
J: TRBJ2-1; V: TRBV10-2; size: NA; D: TRBD1; DNA: TGCGCCAGCAGTGAATCAGGGGGCGCCTACAATGAGCAGTTCTTC; CDR3: CASSESGGAYNEQFF
J: TRBJ2-3; V: TRBV19; size: once; D: TRBD2; DNA: TGTGCCAGTAGTATAAGCGGGGGGCAGGATACGCAGTATTTT; CDR3: CASSISGGQDTQYF
J: TRBJ2-1; V: TRBV30; size: once; D: TRBD2; DNA: TGTGCCTGGCAGATCGGGGGGGGTATTAAGGATGAGCAGTTCTTC; CDR3: CAWQIGGGIKDEQFF
J: TRBJ1-1; V: TRBV18; size: few; D: NA; DNA: TGTGCCAGCTCACAGCCTGGGAGCACTGAAGCTTTCTTT; CDR3: CASSQPGSTEAFF
J: TRBJ1-5; V: TRBV19; size: once; D: NA; DNA: TGTGCCAGTAGTATAGAACAGGGCAATCAGCCCCAGCATTTT; CDR3: CASSIEQGNQPQHF
J: TRBJ2-3; V: TRBV30; size: NA; D: TRBD2; DNA: TGTGCCTGGGACGGGAGGGGTGATACGCAGTATTTT; CDR3: CAWDGRGDTQYF
J: TRBJ1-2; V: TRBV28; size: NA; D: TRBD1; DNA: TGTGCCAGCCAACCTCCGGGACAGGGGAACTATGGCTACACCTTC; CDR3: CASQPPGQGNYGYTF
J: TRBJ2-2; V: TRBV6-5; size: once; D: TRBD2; DNA: TGTGCCAGCAGTTCCCGGACTAGCGGAGCGGGCGGGGAGCTGTTTTTT; CDR3: CASSSRTSGAGGELFF
J: TRBJ1-4; V: TRBV5-8; size: once; D: NA; DNA: TGTGCCAGCAGTCGTCCGGGTGAAAAACTGTTTTTT; CDR3: CASSRPGEKLFF
J: TRBJ1-2; V: TRBV27; size: NA; D: TRBD1; DNA: TGTGCCAGCAGTCCCCAAATACAGGGGTTCCGCTATCGTCCCTATGGCTACACCTTC; CDR3: CASSPQIQGFRYRPYGYTF
J: TRBJ2-1; V: TRBV5-1; size: NA; D: TRBD2; DNA: TGCGCCACCGAGCGGGAGGGCCCCCCCTCTCAAAATGAGCAGTTCTTC; CDR3: CATEREGPPSQNEQFF
J: TRBJ1-5; V: TRBV6-4; size: NA; D: NA; DNA: TGTGCCAGCAGTGTGGTAGGGGGCAATCAGCCCCAGCATTTT; CDR3: CASSVVGGNQPQHF
J: TRBJ2-2; V: TRBV5-6; size: NA; D: TRBD1; DNA: TGTGCCAGCAGCTTGCTCCGGCAGGGGGCCACCGGGGAGCTGTTTTTT; CDR3: CASSLLRQGATGELFF
J: TRBJ2-3; V: TRBV7-6; size: NA; D: NA; DNA: TGTGCCAGCAGCCTGTCATCGCTTTACGGGAGATCAAGGAATACGCAGTATTTT; CDR3: CASSLSSLYGRSRNTQYF
J: TRBJ2-2; V: TRBV29-1; size: NA; D: NA; DNA: TGCAGCGTTGCGCTTGCGACAGGCGAGGGGAACACCGGGGAGCTGTTTTTT; CDR3: CSVALATGEGNTGELFF
J: TRBJ2-5; V: TRBV19; size: NA; D: NA; DNA: TGTGCCAGTAGGGCTGGCGGGGCTCAAGAGACCCAGTACTTC; CDR3: CASRAGGAQETQYF
J: TRBJ2-7; V: TRBV30; size: NA; D: TRBD2; DNA: TGTGCCTGGAGCGGGGGGGGGAGCTCCTACGAGCAGTACTTC; CDR3: CAWSGGGSSYEQYF
J: TRBJ1-1; V: TRBV10-3; size: NA; D: TRBD1; DNA: TGTGCCATCAGTTCAGAGCAATACAGGGGAGGACACACTGAAGCTTTCTTT; CDR3: CAISSEQYRGGHTEAFF
J: TRBJ2-7; V: TRBV29-1; size: NA; D: NA; DNA: TGCAGCGTTGAAGGAGGAGGGTTTGGGAGCTCCTACGAGCAGTACTTC; CDR3: CSVEGGGFGSSYEQYF
J: TRBJ1-1; V: TRBV27; size: NA; D: TRBD1; DNA: TGTGCCAGCAGTTTAAGGGGGCTGAACACTGAAGCTTTCTTT; CDR3: CASSLRGLNTEAFF
J: TRBJ2-1; V: TRBV7-9; size: NA; D: TRBD2; DNA: TGTGCCAGCAGCATTCTACAGGGGGCAACCACTAGCGGGAGGAATGAGCAGTTCTTC; CDR3: CASSILQGATTSGRNEQFF
J: TRBJ2-2; V: TRBV27; size: NA; D: TRBD2; DNA: TGTGCCAGCAGTCCTCTTGGTGCCGGGAGGCGGACCGGGGAGCTGTTTTTT; CDR3: CASSPLGAGRRTGELFF
J: TRBJ2-7; V: TRBV7-3; size: once; D: NA; DNA: TGTGCCAGCAGCCCCACAGGGATAAACGAGCAGTACTTC; CDR3: CASSPTGINEQYF
J: TRBJ2-7; V: TRBV30; size: NA; D: TRBD1; DNA: TGTGCCTGGACCCCCGGACAGGTGTCCTCCTACGAGCAGTACTTC; CDR3: CAWTPGQVSSYEQYF
J: TRBJ1-5; V: TRBV19; size: NA; D: NA; DNA: TGTGCCAGTAGCTTTGACCCAGGGTTATTTCAGCCCCAGCATTTT; CDR3: CASSFDPGLFQPQHF
J: TRBJ1-1; V: TRBV7-8; size: once; D: NA; DNA: TGTGCCAGCAGCGCCCAGGGGAACACTGAAGCTTTCTTT; CDR3: CASSAQGNTEAFF
J: TRBJ1-2; V: TRBV7-2; size: NA; D: TRBD1; DNA: TGTGCCAGCAGCTTAACAGGGGGGAATGATGGCTACACCTTC; CDR3: CASSLTGGNDGYTF
J: TRBJ2-5; V: TRBV15; size: once; D: TRBD2; DNA: TGTGCCACCAGGGTGGGACTAGCGGGGAGAGAGACCCAGTACTTC; CDR3: CATRVGLAGRETQYF
J: TRBJ2-7; V: TRBV7-9; size: NA; D: TRBD2; DNA: TGTGCCAGCAGCTTAGCGCTGGCTAGCGGGAGGAGGTACGAGCAGTACTTC; CDR3: CASSLALASGRRYEQYF
J: TRBJ2-7; V: TRBV19; size: NA; D: NA; DNA: TGTGCCAGTAGTATACCCGGAGCCTACGAGCAGTACTTC; CDR3: CASSIPGAYEQYF
J: TRBJ1-4; V: TRBV6-6; size: NA; D: NA; DNA: TGTGCCAGCAGTTCCACAGGGACCAATGAAAAACTGTTTTTT; CDR3: CASSSTGTNEKLFF
J: TRBJ1-1; V: TRBV5-1; size: NA; D: TRBD1; DNA: TGCGCCAGCAGCTTCGGGCAGGGGGCGACTGAAGCTTTCTTT; CDR3: CASSFGQGATEAFF
J: TRBJ1-6; V: TRBV9; size: few; D: NA; DNA: TGTGCCAGCAGCGTAGGGGCAGGCCAATCACCCCTCCACTTT; CDR3: CASSVGAGQSPLHF
J: TRBJ2-1; V: TRBV30; size: NA; D: NA; DNA: TGTGCCTGGAGTGTACGGGGTCTGAGCTCCTACAATGAGCAGTTCTTC; CDR3: CAWSVRGLSSYNEQFF